This T cell receptor (beta chain) was captured by sequencing in a study of blood T cell repertoires in COVID-19. At the level of the study: From T cells, B-cell-depleted T cells, or PBMCs came the material, which was cDNA or gDNA.

Method: immunoSEQ multiplex PCR; TCRdb's copy keeps in-frame clones and lacks some. The sample contains about 210,000 clones, 85% of which appear only once. Followed over time, Seattle patients had been enrolled while infection was active. V shed 0 bases and J shed 4 bases, with 9 bases lying between them. There are 14 residues in the CDR3. Germline loops: CDR1 LGHNA, CDR2 YSLEER. Turning to this clone: A much larger clone differs from this one at a single base, so this may be a read error.

J is TRBJ1-1 and V is TRBV4-3; D gene unclear. Source material: peripheral blood. This receptor was taken from a woman in her 70s with COVID-19, enrolled during active disease. The CDR3 loop is CASSQDSNSTEAFF. Written as DNA, the CDR3 is TGCGCCAGCAGCCAAGATTCTAATAGCACTGAAGCTTTCTTT.